A selection of T cell receptor beta chains follows, all from one sample in a study of patients and donors after allogeneic stem cell transplantation. From the RT-PCR reads, TCRdb called clonotypes with MiXCR, one entry per CDR3 protein. The sample gives around 2,000 distinct CDR3 sequences, less than 2% of which show up once; about 6% is in the top ten. Sequences were obtained from blood, either unsorted or a sorted T cell fraction (not recorded which). Every receptor here comes from a human donor who was either an allogeneic HSCT recipient or a stem cell or donor lymphocyte infusion donor (not recorded which). It is not recorded whose cells these are; they may come from a transplant donor. The CDR3 runs from the conserved cysteine through the conserved F or W.

j_call v_call cdr3_aa
TRBJ1-3 TRBV29-1 CSVTGAAGNTIYF
TRBJ2-6 TRBV30 CAWSVDRGVIGANVLTF
TRBJ1-2 TRBV5-1 CASSPGWDSLYGYTF
TRBJ1-2 TRBV10-3 CAISVSGGHYGYTF
TRBJ2-7 TRBV6-2/TRBV6-3 CASSYPPQVYEQYF
TRBJ2-5 TRBV7-6 CASSPAPRVETQYF
TRBJ1-1 TRBV2 CASAPQRGGGTEAFF
TRBJ1-4 TRBV6-1 CASMGTGEDEKLFF
TRBJ1-2 TRBV5-1 CASSSGPNYGYTF
TRBJ2-5 TRBV11-2 CASSLAPGETQYF
TRBJ2-1 TRBV7-2 CASSLAAGGQNEQFF
TRBJ2-1 TRBV5-1 CASSLGTSGGFEQFF
TRBJ1-2 TRBV30 CAWIGVGPPTF
TRBJ2-1 TRBV6-6 CASRLAGDYNEQFF
TRBJ1-1 TRBV7-3 CASSLRGQAGSEAFF
TRBJ2-7 TRBV27 CASSSRGGGAYEQYF